This T cell receptor beta chain was identified during a study of T cells after yellow fever vaccination. Germline V gene sequence: CDR1 SGHTA, CDR2 FQGNSA. Trimming removed 2 bases from V and 3 bases from J, with 9 bases in between. CDR3 length: 14 residues. Study findings and constraints: FACS-sorted repertoires could contain abundant clonotypes contaminating from the bulk population.

Universal primer sites and UMIs were introduced during 5'RACE template-switching synthesis of TCR cDNA. Via MiXCR, TCRdb re-called the 5' RACE reads, giving one row per CDR3 protein. The data contain about 320,000 distinct CDR3 sequences, 3.5% to 4.5% of them singletons. This clonotype was seen a few times. Its antigen is unidentified. The sample consisted of PBMCs, taken 15 days after the yellow fever booster vaccination. The gene calls are TRBV7-2 and TRBJ2-3, with D uncertain. The source of this sequence is a man younger than 35 who received the YFV17D yellow fever vaccine. The CDR3 here is CASSLIRDTDTQYF. The CDR3 DNA reads TGTGCCAGCAGCTTAATAAGGGATACAGATACGCAGTATTTT.